A selection of T cell receptor beta chains follows, all from one sample in a study of blood T cell repertoires in COVID-19. Measured with immunoSEQ multiplex PCR; TCRdb has only the in-frame clones, and not every one. The data show 250,000 to 350,000 clones, with about 90% seen just once and roughly 10% held by the top ten. The sequenced sample was peripheral blood. The receptors originated from a woman aged 25 to 39 with COVID-19, enrolled during active disease. The CDR3 runs from the conserved cysteine through the conserved F or W.

v_gene: TRBV24-1; j_gene: TRBJ2-5; CDR3aa: CATSDYATSGQETQYF
v_gene: TRBV23-1; j_gene: TRBJ1-6; CDR3aa: CASSLPGGLNSPLHF
v_gene: TRBV30; j_gene: TRBJ1-2; CDR3aa: CAWTPIREGGYTF
v_gene: TRBV12-3/TRBV12-4; j_gene: TRBJ2-3; CDR3aa: CASSLVGGTQYF
v_gene: TRBV2; j_gene: TRBJ1-1; CDR3aa: CASVMGGSEAFF
v_gene: TRBV2; j_gene: TRBJ1-6; CDR3aa: CASSEGTGTSPLHF
v_gene: TRBV10-3; j_gene: TRBJ2-2; CDR3aa: CAISAGVPQNTGELFF
v_gene: TRBV28; j_gene: TRBJ1-2; CDR3aa: CASREPPRGVHGYTF
v_gene: TRBV11-3; j_gene: TRBJ2-7; CDR3aa: CASSLDKPAGRGYEQYF
v_gene: TRBV5-1; j_gene: TRBJ1-4; CDR3aa: CASSLEGFEGLFF
v_gene: TRBV27; j_gene: TRBJ1-5; CDR3aa: CATGPSNQPQHF
v_gene: TRBV7-9; j_gene: TRBJ1-2; CDR3aa: CASSVRGHQGSGYTF
v_gene: TRBV6-5; j_gene: TRBJ2-1; CDR3aa: CASSYSRTSGRGQFF
v_gene: TRBV7-2; j_gene: TRBJ2-3; CDR3aa: CASSLGAGFTDTQYF
v_gene: TRBV28; j_gene: TRBJ2-7; CDR3aa: CASSQDRGYEQYF
v_gene: TRBV28; j_gene: TRBJ2-7; CDR3aa: CATTGGQGSYEQYF
v_gene: TRBV9; j_gene: TRBJ2-2; CDR3aa: CASSPRLAGGPGELFF
v_gene: TRBV5-1; j_gene: TRBJ1-1; CDR3aa: CASSSQVPNTEAFF
v_gene: TRBV10-3; j_gene: TRBJ2-3; CDR3aa: CAISELAGAGDTQYF
v_gene: TRBV29-1; j_gene: TRBJ1-2; CDR3aa: CSATGGSGYTF
v_gene: TRBV5-4; j_gene: TRBJ2-1; CDR3aa: CASSFPSGYNEQFF
v_gene: TRBV5-1; j_gene: TRBJ2-5; CDR3aa: CASSRGLPIQETQYF
v_gene: TRBV28; j_gene: TRBJ1-6; CDR3aa: CASSPSPSSPLHF
v_gene: TRBV2; j_gene: TRBJ2-3; CDR3aa: CASSEARVTGIADTQYF
v_gene: TRBV19; j_gene: TRBJ2-7; CDR3aa: CASSMQGTGSGQYF
v_gene: TRBV6-4; j_gene: TRBJ2-1; CDR3aa: CASSDSREGNEQFF
v_gene: TRBV5-1; j_gene: TRBJ1-6; CDR3aa: CASSFGGGGSPLHF
v_gene: TRBV12-3/TRBV12-4; j_gene: TRBJ1-2; CDR3aa: CASIGTSGYTF
v_gene: TRBV24-1; j_gene: TRBJ2-3; CDR3aa: CATSDLQGFRDTQYF
v_gene: TRBV2; j_gene: TRBJ2-3; CDR3aa: CASSEAPSGRGDTQYF
v_gene: TRBV7-2; j_gene: TRBJ1-2; CDR3aa: CASSPRDFGYGYTF
v_gene: TRBV4-1; j_gene: TRBJ2-5; CDR3aa: CASSPTGQQETQYF
v_gene: TRBV4-2; j_gene: TRBJ2-7; CDR3aa: CASSRSSGSSYEQYF
v_gene: TRBV3-1/TRBV3-2; j_gene: TRBJ2-5; CDR3aa: CASSHPGDRAQETQYF
v_gene: TRBV7-8; j_gene: TRBJ2-7; CDR3aa: CASSWSTAFYEQYF
v_gene: TRBV6-2/TRBV6-3; j_gene: TRBJ2-1; CDR3aa: CASSPDSPYNEQFF
v_gene: TRBV4-3; j_gene: TRBJ2-7; CDR3aa: CASSPRGTPYEQYF
v_gene: TRBV6-4; j_gene: TRBJ1-5; CDR3aa: CASSDPPVRGQPQHF
v_gene: TRBV9; j_gene: TRBJ2-3; CDR3aa: CASSADSPDTQYF
v_gene: TRBV5-4; j_gene: TRBJ2-1; CDR3aa: CASSLSTSGYNEQFF
v_gene: TRBV19; j_gene: TRBJ2-6; CDR3aa: CASTTPIGGAGANVLTF
v_gene: TRBV5-6; j_gene: TRBJ2-1; CDR3aa: CASSFPRGLAASYNEQFF
v_gene: TRBV11-2; j_gene: TRBJ2-3; CDR3aa: CASSLELAGSTDTQYF
v_gene: TRBV11-2; j_gene: TRBJ2-5; CDR3aa: CASSRVAGSPETQYF
v_gene: TRBV3-1/TRBV3-2; j_gene: TRBJ2-2; CDR3aa: CASSPSTSGRYPGELFF
v_gene: TRBV27; j_gene: TRBJ2-7; CDR3aa: CASSLLGRYEQYF
v_gene: TRBV9; j_gene: TRBJ1-3; CDR3aa: CASSPRGGRTAGNTIYF
v_gene: TRBV7-7; j_gene: TRBJ2-5; CDR3aa: CASSPSGRWETQYF
v_gene: TRBV10-3; j_gene: TRBJ1-2; CDR3aa: CAISEDRVGGYTF
v_gene: TRBV7-2; j_gene: TRBJ2-5; CDR3aa: CASSLAPPPASGREETQYF
v_gene: TRBV5-4; j_gene: TRBJ1-2; CDR3aa: CASSEGRGSTGYTF
v_gene: TRBV5-1; j_gene: TRBJ1-6; CDR3aa: CASSLTDSPLHF
v_gene: TRBV5-1; j_gene: TRBJ1-1; CDR3aa: CASSLGAGAHTEAFF
v_gene: TRBV30; j_gene: TRBJ2-7; CDR3aa: CAWSVGWEDHEQYF
v_gene: TRBV10-3; j_gene: TRBJ2-1; CDR3aa: CAIMGQSSYNEQFF
v_gene: TRBV24-1; j_gene: TRBJ1-5; CDR3aa: CASSGTGNQPQHF